The 21 T cell receptor beta chains given below trace back to one sample, sequenced in a study of human T cells and chemical hapten exposure. TCRdb fed the RACE reads into MiXCR, producing one record per CDR3 protein. The sample lists about 98,000 distinct CDR3 sequences, 11% seen once, with approximately 3.3% in the top ten. Time point given: pre-sensitization, week 0. Described treatment: therapeutic diphenylcyclopropenone sensitization with weekly scalp DPC. The input for sequencing was whole blood, taken in connection with sensitization to the hapten diphenylcyclopropenone (DPC). The source of these receptors is a woman aged 60 to 75 with alopecia areata. Some clones in this sample may be carry-over from other donors' samples.

The chain uses TRBV5-1 and TRBJ1-1; 9 bases line up with TRBD1. Germline CDR1 SGHRS, CDR2 YFSETQ. The CDR3 consists of 14 residues. The V and J ends lost 7 bases and 5 bases, in that order; junction bases with no gene match: 9. CDR3: CASGLQGAGTEAFF. CDR3 DNA sequence: TGCGCCAGCGGATTACAGGGGGCTGGGACTGAAGCTTTCTTT.

This clonotype was detected only a few times. The chain recombines TRBV2 with TRBJ2-2, with D possibly TRBD2 on 7 matching bases. Germline V gene data show CDR1 as SNHLY and CDR2 as FYNNEI. This CDR3 is built from 15 residues. V lost 0 bases, J lost 5 bases, and 10 bases lay in between. CDR3 bases: TGTGCCAGCAGTGAAGCGGGGGGGCTGACCGGGGAGCTGTTTTTT. Translation gives CASSEAGGLTGELFF.

This clonotype was seen a handful of times. The CDR3 sequence is CASSHTGAPLNQPQHF. The CDR3, as DNA: TGCGCCAGCAGCCACACCGGAGCGCCGTTGAATCAGCCCCAGCATTTT. The chain has TRBV4-1 and TRBJ1-5, with D hard to call. Trimming removed 3 bases from V and 4 bases from J, with 16 bases in between. There are 16 residues in the CDR3. Germline lookup yields CDR1 MGHRA and CDR2 YSYEKL.

The chain is built from TRBV18 and TRBJ2-2; D is ambiguous. The germline CDR1 and CDR2 sequences are KGHSH and LQKENI. V was clipped by 3 bases and J by 2 bases, with 7 bases between them. The CDR3 extends over 14 amino acids. The CDR3 spells CASSPRSNTGELFF. The CDR3 DNA reads TGTGCCAGCTCACCGCGGAGCAACACCGGGGAGCTGTTTTTT.

A few counts support this clonotype. CDR3 loop: CSVETGTRTEAFF. Written as DNA, the CDR3 is TGCAGCGTTGAAACAGGGACGAGGACTGAAGCTTTCTTT. This sequence joins TRBV29-1 and TRBJ1-1; weak D call: TRBD1 (6 bases). V was shortened by 2 bases and J by 5 bases, with 12 bases between the two germline ends. The V gene's germline CDR1 is SQVTM and CDR2 ANQGSEA. The CDR3 consists of 13 residues.

This clonotype was counted at least ten times. V and J are TRBV5-4 and TRBJ1-5; no reliable D call. Germline V gives CDR1 SGHNT, CDR2 YYREEE (reference sequence). CDR3 length: 13 residues. With 4 bases removed from V and 7 bases from J, the gap between germline ends came to 12 bases. CDR3 DNA: TGTGCCAGCAGCACAAACGCGGGGCAGCCCCAGCATTTT. It encodes CASSTNAGQPQHF.

The chain carries TRBV5-6 and TRBJ2-5; tentative D call: TRBD2 (6 bases). V was cut by 1 base and J by 1 base, with 11 bases left in between. The CDR3 is made up of 15 amino acids. Germline V gene data show CDR1 as SGHDT and CDR2 as YYEEEE. The CDR3, as DNA: TGTGCCAGCAGCTTGTTAGGGAGGAGCCAAGAGACCCAGTACTTC. It is translated as CASSLLGRSQETQYF.

This chain connects TRBV29-1 to TRBJ1-2; possible D gene TRBD1, 5 bases. The CDR3 loop spans 15 amino acids. Per the germline V gene, CDR1 is SQVTM and CDR2 is ANQGSEA. Deletions cut 4 bases from V and 6 bases from J, with 21 bases between. DNA for the CDR3: TGCAGCGTTGCTGGGGGGAGACTGGAGGAGCATGGCTACACCTTC. Protein: CSVAGGRLEEHGYTF.

There are a few counts of this clonotype. The J gene is TRBJ1-3, the V gene TRBV7-2; D unresolved. CDR1 and CDR2 (germline): SGHTA, FQGNSA. This CDR3 contains 15 residues. V was cut by 5 bases and J by 1 base, with 12 bases left in between. DNA for the CDR3: TGTGCCAGCAGCATAGACACGCTGTCTGGAAACACCATATATTTT. Translated, it gives CASSIDTLSGNTIYF.

The rearrangement uses TRBV7-9 and TRBJ1-1; D uncertain. From germline, CDR1 is SEHNR and CDR2 FQNEAQ (reference sequence). The CDR3 is 15 residues long. Trimming cost V 5 bases and J 1 base, with 14 bases left between them. This CDR3 is CASSPALKGNTEAFF. The CDR3 DNA reads as TGTGCCAGCAGCCCCGCCCTAAAAGGGAACACTGAAGCTTTCTTT.

The chain has TRBV30 and TRBJ1-2; D is uncertain. The length of the CDR3 is 12 residues. The V end lost 5 bases, the J end lost 4 bases, and 11 bases lay between the germline ends. Germline assignment: CDR1 GTSNPN and CDR2 SVGIG (reference sequence). Written as DNA, the CDR3 is TGTGCCTGGTACGACGGATTCTATGGCTACACCTTC. Translated, it gives CAWYDGFYGYTF.

In its sample, this clonotype was seen many times. CDR3 sequence (DNA): TGTGCCAGCAGCTTAATCGCCAGGGCGGACTATGGCTACACCTTC. Translation: CASSLIARADYGYTF. This chain joins TRBV7-9 and TRBJ1-2; D perhaps matches TRBD1 (5 bases). Between the trimmed V and J ends, which lost 2 bases and 3 bases, there was a span of 13 bases. In germline, CDR1 is SEHNR, CDR2 FQNEAQ (reference sequence). The CDR3 totals 15 residues.

In this sample, this clonotype turned up many times. V is TRBV19 and J is TRBJ1-2; perhaps TRBD1 as D (6 bases). The CDR3 runs 13 residues. The V gene lost 5 bases and the J gene lost 4 bases, with 11 bases spanning the gap. Germline CDR1 LNHDA, CDR2 SQIVND (reference sequence). The CDR3 loop reads CASSRDTLYGYTF. CDR3 sequence (DNA): TGTGCCAGTAGTCGGGACACCCTCTATGGCTACACCTTC. The whole variable domain, remainder taken from reference TRBV19 and TRBJ1-2, is DGGITQSPKYLFRKEGQNVTLSCEQNLNHDAMYWYRQDPGQGLRLIYYSQIVNDFQKGDIAEGYSVSREKKESFPLTVTSAQKNPTAFYLCASSRDTLYGYTFGSGTRLTVV.

Ten or more counts support this clonotype. The chain joins TRBV10-3 to TRBJ2-3, with 7 positions matching TRBD2. J gave up 2 bases and V 3 bases, and 5 bases lay outside the gene matches. The germline V gene has CDR1 ENHRY and CDR2 SYGVKD. The length of the CDR3 is 15 residues. As DNA, the CDR3 is TGTGCCATCAGTGATGCAGCGGGGACCACAGATACGCAGTATTTT. Translating gives CAISDAAGTTDTQYF.

In this sample, this clonotype turned up many times. The rearrangement joins TRBV7-9 to TRBJ2-7, with 8 bases fitting TRBD1. With 5 bases clipped from V and 0 bases from J, the junction kept 9 bases outside the gene matches. Germline V gene data show CDR1 as SEHNR and CDR2 as FQNEAQ (reference sequence). There are 16 residues in the CDR3. CDR3 in DNA: TGTGCCAGCAGCCCCTTAGGGACAGGCCCCTCCTACGAGCAGTACTTC. Protein product: CASSPLGTGPSYEQYF.

This clonotype was counted between two and nine times. This chain connects TRBV7-9 to TRBJ1-3; D gene uncertain. The germline V and J ends were trimmed by 5 bases and 5 bases, with 13 bases remaining between them. The germline V gene has CDR1 SEHNR and CDR2 FQNEAQ (reference sequence). This CDR3 contains 14 residues. In nucleotides, the CDR3 is TGTGCCAGCAGCCCCTCAACGCGGAGAAACACCATATATTTT. The encoded protein is CASSPSTRRNTIYF.

Only a few counts were recorded for this clonotype. The chain uses TRBV25-1 and TRBJ1-2, with D unresolved. V lost 6 bases and J lost 6, with 8 bases in between. The germline V gene encodes CDR1 MGHDK and CDR2 SYGVNS. This CDR3 has 11 residues. The CDR3 DNA is TGTGCCAGCAGCAGGAGGCATGGCTACACCTTC. Translation: CASSRRHGYTF.

This clonotype was observed a few times. The chain uses TRBV6-5 and TRBJ1-2, with 12 bases fitting TRBD1. Germline V gene data show CDR1 as MNHEY and CDR2 as SVGAGI. The CDR3 is 15 amino acids. V gave up 0 bases and J gave up 7 bases; unmatched junction bases: 3. The CDR3 loop reads CASSYSRDRGLGYTF. The CDR3, as DNA: TGTGCCAGCAGTTACTCGAGGGACAGGGGGCTTGGCTACACCTTC.

This clonotype was recorded many times. The chain combines TRBV27 with TRBJ1-5, with D hard to call. The V end was cut by 7 bases, the J end by 5 bases, with 0 bases between. This CDR3 has 9 residues. Germline values: CDR1 MNHEY, CDR2 SMNVEV (reference sequence). The CDR3 region is CASNQPQHF. In DNA, the CDR3 is TGTGCCAGCAATCAGCCCCAGCATTTT.

This clonotype has a count of ten or more. The CDR3 here is CSARDFQQGSMNTEAFF. The CDR3 coding sequence is TGCAGTGCTAGAGATTTCCAACAGGGCTCTATGAACACTGAAGCTTTCTTT. V gene TRBV20-1 combines with J gene TRBJ1-1, with a tentative D call TRBD1 (6 bases). Germline V gives CDR1 DFQATT, CDR2 SNEGSKA (reference sequence). V was shortened by 0 bases and J by 0 bases, with 17 bases between the two germline ends. The CDR3 is 17 amino acids.

This clonotype occurred a few times. The V call is TRBV2, the J call TRBJ2-3, with 12 bases matching TRBD2. The V segment lost 3 bases and the J segment 8 bases; nucleotides outside the gene matches: 9. The V gene's germline CDR1 is SNHLY and CDR2 FYNNEI. The CDR3 loop spans 16 amino acids. CDR3 sequence reads: CASSDLTSGGLSTQYF. DNA for the CDR3: TGTGCCAGCAGTGACCTGACTAGCGGGGGCCTGAGTACGCAGTATTTT.